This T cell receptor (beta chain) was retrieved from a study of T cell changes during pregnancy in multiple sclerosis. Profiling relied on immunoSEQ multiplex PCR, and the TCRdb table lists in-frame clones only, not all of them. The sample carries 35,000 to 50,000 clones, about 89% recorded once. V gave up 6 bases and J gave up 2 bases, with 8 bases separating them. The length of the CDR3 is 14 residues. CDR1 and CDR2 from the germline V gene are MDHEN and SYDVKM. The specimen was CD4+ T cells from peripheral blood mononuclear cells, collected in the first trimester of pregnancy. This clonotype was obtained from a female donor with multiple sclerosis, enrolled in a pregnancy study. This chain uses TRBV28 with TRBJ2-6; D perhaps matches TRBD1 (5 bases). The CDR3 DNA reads TGTGCCAGCAGAGAAGGGGCTGGGGCCAACGTCCTGACTTTC. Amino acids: CASREGAGANVLTF.